This is a list of T cell receptor beta chains from one sample in a study of T cells in localized non-small cell lung cancer. The repertoire was sequenced with immunoSEQ multiplex PCR; TCRdb's copy has only in-frame clones and lacks some. The table lists under 100,000 clones, around nine tenths of them singletons. The material was peripheral blood, obtained before any cancer treatment. These TCRs come from a woman aged 35 to 69 with stage I squamous cell lung carcinoma. CDR3s include the opening cysteine and the closing phenylalanine or tryptophan. D genes are given only for firm matches. Expanded clones are given a class, and other clones once, few, many or no size at all.

V gene: TRBV5-4; D gene: TRBD1; clone size: NA; J gene: TRBJ1-1; CDR3 DNA: TGTGCCAGCAGCCAGGGACAGGGCCTTGAAGCTTTCTTT; CDR3 protein: CASSQGQGLEAFF
V gene: TRBV19; D gene: NA; clone size: NA; J gene: TRBJ1-2; CDR3 DNA: TGTGCCAGTAGTATAGATTGGATAACTAACTATGGCTACACCTTC; CDR3 protein: CASSIDWITNYGYTF
V gene: TRBV5-4; D gene: TRBD1; clone size: NA; J gene: TRBJ1-3; CDR3 DNA: TGTGCCAGCAGCTTGGGAGGACAGGGACCTGGAAACACCATATATTTT; CDR3 protein: CASSLGGQGPGNTIYF
V gene: TRBV5-1; D gene: TRBD1; clone size: many; J gene: TRBJ1-1; CDR3 DNA: TGCGCCAGCAGCCCAACAGGGGGCGAAAACACTGAAGCTTTCTTT; CDR3 protein: CASSPTGGENTEAFF
V gene: TRBV5-4; D gene: NA; clone size: NA; J gene: TRBJ1-6; CDR3 DNA: TGTGCCAGCAGCTTGGGTCACAATAATTCACCCCTCCACTTT; CDR3 protein: CASSLGHNNSPLHF
V gene: TRBV6-1; D gene: TRBD1; clone size: NA; J gene: TRBJ1-2; CDR3 DNA: TGTGCCAGCAGTGAGGGACAGGCGCCTTTCTATGGCTACACCTTC; CDR3 protein: CASSEGQAPFYGYTF
V gene: TRBV27; D gene: NA; clone size: NA; J gene: TRBJ2-1; CDR3 DNA: TGTGCCAGCAGCAGGACGTCTGGGGGAAGGGTAGTCAATGAGCAGTTCTTC; CDR3 protein: CASSRTSGGRVVNEQFF
V gene: TRBV6-1; D gene: TRBD1; clone size: NA; J gene: TRBJ1-2; CDR3 DNA: TGTGCCAGCAGTGAAAGAGGGGGGACAGACAACTATGGCTACACCTTC; CDR3 protein: CASSERGGTDNYGYTF
V gene: TRBV9; D gene: TRBD2; clone size: NA; J gene: TRBJ2-3; CDR3 DNA: TGTGCCAGCAGCGTTTTCGCGGGGGGGCCCACAGATACGCAGTATTTT; CDR3 protein: CASSVFAGGPTDTQYF
V gene: TRBV4-2; D gene: NA; clone size: once; J gene: TRBJ2-3; CDR3 DNA: TGTGCCAGCAGCCTTTCTAGCGCCTACACAGATACGCAGTATTTT; CDR3 protein: CASSLSSAYTDTQYF
V gene: TRBV7-8; D gene: TRBD1; clone size: few; J gene: TRBJ2-7; CDR3 DNA: TGTGCCAGCAGCCCCCGGACAGGCCTACTTTACGAGCAGTACTTC; CDR3 protein: CASSPRTGLLYEQYF
V gene: TRBV30; D gene: TRBD1; clone size: NA; J gene: TRBJ1-2; CDR3 DNA: TGTGCCTGGAGTACACAGGGGGCGGGTGGCTACACCTTC; CDR3 protein: CAWSTQGAGGYTF
V gene: TRBV27; D gene: TRBD1; clone size: NA; J gene: TRBJ2-7; CDR3 DNA: TGTGCCAGCAGTTTACGGACAGGTCCGCAGTACGAGCAGTACTTC; CDR3 protein: CASSLRTGPQYEQYF
V gene: TRBV9; D gene: NA; clone size: NA; J gene: TRBJ2-1; CDR3 DNA: TGTGCCAGCAGCGTATTCCCGTACAATGAGCAGTTCTTC; CDR3 protein: CASSVFPYNEQFF
V gene: TRBV19; D gene: NA; clone size: NA; J gene: TRBJ1-1; CDR3 DNA: TGTGCCAGTAGTGCGGACGGGAACACTGAAGCTTTCTTT; CDR3 protein: CASSADGNTEAFF
V gene: TRBV4-1; D gene: NA; clone size: NA; J gene: TRBJ2-6; CDR3 DNA: TGCGCCAGCAGCCATGGACGCGCCCTCTCTGGGGCCAACGTCCTGACTTTC; CDR3 protein: CASSHGRALSGANVLTF
V gene: TRBV19; D gene: NA; clone size: NA; J gene: TRBJ1-5; CDR3 DNA: TGTGCCAGTAGTATAGTACTAAATCGCAATCAGCCCCAGCATTTT; CDR3 protein: CASSIVLNRNQPQHF
V gene: TRBV30; D gene: NA; clone size: NA; J gene: TRBJ1-3; CDR3 DNA: TGTGCCTGGAGGAGCGTTAAACAGGTCTCTGGAAACACCATATATTTT; CDR3 protein: CAWRSVKQVSGNTIYF
V gene: TRBV19; D gene: NA; clone size: NA; J gene: TRBJ2-7; CDR3 DNA: TGTGCCAGTAGTATTAAGGCCGGGGGTCCCCCCTACGAGCAGTACTTC; CDR3 protein: CASSIKAGGPPYEQYF
V gene: TRBV14; D gene: TRBD1; clone size: NA; J gene: TRBJ2-7; CDR3 DNA: TGTGCCAGCAGCCAAGAAGGCCCCGACAGGGGGGCCTACGAGCAGTACTTC; CDR3 protein: CASSQEGPDRGAYEQYF
V gene: TRBV6-1; D gene: NA; clone size: NA; J gene: TRBJ1-1; CDR3 DNA: TGTGCCAGCACCAGGGGCGACACTGAAGCTTTCTTT; CDR3 protein: CASTRGDTEAFF
V gene: TRBV11-1; D gene: NA; clone size: NA; J gene: TRBJ2-7; CDR3 DNA: TGTGCCAGCAGCCGGGACTCCTACGAGCAGTACTTC; CDR3 protein: CASSRDSYEQYF
V gene: TRBV7-9; D gene: NA; clone size: NA; J gene: TRBJ1-2; CDR3 DNA: TGTGCCAGCAGCCGACCCCAGGGGATGGATGGCTACACCTTC; CDR3 protein: CASSRPQGMDGYTF
V gene: TRBV6-1; D gene: TRBD1; clone size: few; J gene: TRBJ2-3; CDR3 DNA: TGTGCCAGTCGCCGGGACAGGGGGATAGATACGCAGTATTTT; CDR3 protein: CASRRDRGIDTQYF
V gene: TRBV6-1; D gene: TRBD2; clone size: NA; J gene: TRBJ2-3; CDR3 DNA: TGTGCCAGCAGCGGGAGGGTAGGGACAGATACGCAGTATTTT; CDR3 protein: CASSGRVGTDTQYF
V gene: TRBV2; D gene: TRBD1; clone size: once; J gene: TRBJ1-1; CDR3 DNA: TGTGCCAGCAGGATTTCGGGACAGGTTAGAACTGAAGCTTTCTTT; CDR3 protein: CASRISGQVRTEAFF
V gene: TRBV5-1; D gene: NA; clone size: NA; J gene: TRBJ2-2; CDR3 DNA: TGCGCCAGCAGCTATACAGGCGAAACCGGGGAGCTGTTTTTT; CDR3 protein: CASSYTGETGELFF
V gene: TRBV5-1; D gene: TRBD1; clone size: NA; J gene: TRBJ1-2; CDR3 DNA: TGCGCCAGCAGCTTACAGGGGTCGTATGGCTACACCTTC; CDR3 protein: CASSLQGSYGYTF
V gene: TRBV12-5; D gene: NA; clone size: once; J gene: TRBJ2-7; CDR3 DNA: TGTGCTAGTGGTTTGGTAGGAAGTAGACAGTACGAGCAGTACTTC; CDR3 protein: CASGLVGSRQYEQYF
V gene: TRBV5-4; D gene: NA; clone size: NA; J gene: TRBJ2-3; CDR3 DNA: TGTGCCAGCAGCCCGCGTTCCCTAGTTACAGATACGCAGTATTTT; CDR3 protein: CASSPRSLVTDTQYF
V gene: TRBV27; D gene: NA; clone size: NA; J gene: TRBJ1-1; CDR3 DNA: TGTGCCAGCAGTCCTCCGGGACGGAACACTGAAGCTTTCTTT; CDR3 protein: CASSPPGRNTEAFF